Below are 28 T cell receptor beta chains sequenced from a single sample in a study of lymphopenia after photon versus proton radiotherapy. Clones were read by immunoSEQ multiplex PCR, and TCRdb kept only the in-frame ones, dropping some. The sample carries roughly 58,000 clones, approximately 86% recorded once. The sequencing used peripheral blood, collected from a patient treated with proton-based radiotherapy. All receptors come from an elderly man with esophageal cancer.

This clone was detected only a few times. The rearrangement joins TRBV21-1 to TRBJ1-2. TRBV21-1 is reported as a pseudogene. CDR3 length: 11 residues. Here the CDR3 reads CTPGRIYGYTF. For the CDR3, the DNA is TGTACCCCGGGACGGATCTATGGCTACACCTTC.

The CDR3 sequence: CASSPLDMNTEAFF. The CDR3 DNA reads as TGTGCCAGCTCACCATTGGACATGAACACTGAAGCTTTCTTT. The chain has TRBV18 and TRBJ1-1; D is possibly TRBD1 (5 bases). In germline, CDR1 is KGHSH, CDR2 LQKENI. Trimming pared 2 bases from V and 0 bases from J, leaving 7 bases between. The CDR3 totals 14 residues.

This clone was detected once. The V call is TRBV5-6, the J call TRBJ2-3, with 8 nucleotides matching TRBD1. J was trimmed by 4 bases and V by 4 bases; bases with no gene match: 11. This CDR3 has 16 residues. Germline V gene lookup returns CDR1 SGHDT and CDR2 YYEEEE. CDR3: CASSQGTGPPPDTQYF. DNA for the CDR3: TGTGCCAGCAGCCAGGGGACAGGCCCACCCCCAGATACGCAGTATTTT.

This sequence joins TRBV19 and TRBJ2-7; the D is unclear. CDR3 length equals 14 residues. Germline loops: CDR1 LNHDA, CDR2 SQIVND (reference sequence). Trimming took 1 base from V and 3 from J, leaving 10 bases between them. The CDR3 DNA reads TGTGCCAGTAGTATAGGTCCGGGTAGCTACGAGCAGTACTTC. This codes for CASSIGPGSYEQYF.

The chain is built from TRBV6-5 and TRBJ1-5, with 8 positions matching TRBD1. The germline CDR1 and CDR2 sequences are MNHEY and SVGAGI. CDR3 length: 15 amino acids. V lost 6 bases to trimming and J lost 0 bases; unmatched junction nucleotides: 4. The chain's CDR3 is CASRDREHSNQPQHF. CDR3 in DNA: TGTGCCAGCAGGGACAGGGAACATAGCAATCAGCCCCAGCATTTT.

This chain connects TRBV7-9 to TRBJ1-1; possibly TRBD1 for D (5 bases). CDR1 and CDR2 from the germline V gene are SEHNR and FQNEAQ (reference sequence). V was trimmed by 2 bases and J by 11 bases, leaving 18 bases between them. The CDR3 is 14 residues long. CDR3 sequence: CASSLYVGDARAFF. Written as DNA, the CDR3 is TGTGCCAGCAGCTTATATGTGGGGGATGCGAGGGCTTTCTTT.

The J gene is TRBJ2-3, the V gene TRBV5-1, with D maybe TRBD2 (5 bases). The germline CDR1 and CDR2 sequences are SGHRS and YFSETQ. Trimming took 0 bases from V and 1 from J, leaving 9 bases between them. This CDR3 region has 15 residues. The CDR3, as DNA: TGCGCCAGCAGCTTGGAGCGGCGCGGCACAGATACGCAGTATTTT. It yields the protein CASSLERRGTDTQYF.

The J gene is TRBJ2-7, the V gene TRBV5-1, with TRBD1 matching over 12 bases. The V gene end was trimmed by 0 bases and the J gene end by 6 bases; junction bases not matched to a gene: 4. CDR1 is SGHRS and CDR2 is YFSETQ in the germline V gene. The length of the CDR3 is 15 residues. CDR3 loop: CASSLGGGQGAEQYF. DNA of the CDR3: TGCGCCAGCAGCTTGGGGGGGGGACAGGGGGCCGAGCAGTACTTC.

A few counts support this clone. The chain combines TRBV10-3 with TRBJ1-2; 10 bases agree with TRBD1. The junction had 16 bases not matched to a gene; V was cut back by 10 bases and J by 5 bases. Germline V gene sequence: CDR1 ENHRY, CDR2 SYGVKD. The CDR3 contains 16 residues. CDR3: CATVPSPGQGHYGYTF. The CDR3 DNA reads TGTGCCACCGTACCATCCCCGGGACAGGGGCATTATGGCTACACCTTC.

V usage is TRBV6-5 and J usage is TRBJ1-1; D unresolved. CDR3 length equals 13 residues. Germline CDR1 reads MNHEY; CDR2 reads SVGAGI. V gave up 10 bases and J gave up 1 base, with 13 bases separating them. CDR3 bases: TGTGCCACTCGTAACAGAAGGAACACTGAAGCTTTCTTT. Encoded protein: CATRNRRNTEAFF.

The chain carries TRBV15 and TRBJ2-1, with 9 bases fitting TRBD1. V gave up 3 bases and J gave up 8 bases; unmatched junction bases: 17. CDR3 length: 18 residues. The germline gives CDR1 LNHNV, CDR2 YYDKDF (reference sequence). CDR3: CATSRGQPRDREYDEQFF. CDR3 sequence (DNA): TGTGCCACCAGCAGGGGCCAGCCCCGGGACAGGGAGTATGATGAGCAGTTCTTC. Based on the CDR3 plus reference TRBV15 and TRBJ2-1, the full variable domain is DAMVIQNPRYQVTQFGKPVTLSCSQTLNHNVMYWYQQKSSQAPKLLFHYYDKDFNNEADTPDNFQSRRPNTSFCFLDIRSPGLGDTAMYLCATSRGQPRDREYDEQFFGPGTRLTVL.

The rearrangement links TRBV13 to TRBJ1-1; no firm D call. Between the trimmed V and J ends, which lost 2 bases and 1 base, there was a span of 8 bases. The CDR3 loop spans 14 amino acids. CDR1 PRHDT and CDR2 FYEKMQ come from the germline V gene (reference sequence). The CDR3 DNA is TGTGCCAGCAGCTTATCGGCGGGGAACACTGAAGCTTTCTTT. It codes for CASSLSAGNTEAFF.

This clone was observed a single time. This chain connects TRBV5-1 to TRBJ2-1, with 7 bases aligning to TRBD1. Germline-derived CDR1 and CDR2 are SGHRS and YFSETQ. The CDR3 totals 13 residues. V lost 4 bases, J lost 9 bases, and 7 bases stayed unmatched. CDR3 region: CASSPGNRGEQFF. The CDR3 nucleotides read TGCGCCAGCAGCCCTGGGAACAGGGGTGAGCAGTTCTTC.

The chain has TRBV7-6 and TRBJ2-2; D remains unclear. Trimming stripped 6 bases from V and 3 bases from J, with 11 bases between. The CDR3 loop spans 14 amino acids. Germline loops: CDR1 SGHVS, CDR2 FNYEAQ. The CDR3 is CASSPPVYTGELFF. The CDR3 coding sequence is TGTGCCAGCAGTCCTCCAGTTTACACCGGGGAGCTGTTTTTT.

This clone was detected once. This chain links TRBV14 with TRBJ2-2, with D hard to call. Trimming pared 0 bases from V and 8 bases from J, leaving 7 bases between. Per the germline V gene, CDR1 is SGHDN and CDR2 is FVKESK. This CDR3 has 13 residues. The CDR3 here is CASSQDRRGELFF. CDR3 DNA sequence: TGTGCCAGCAGCCAAGACCGAAGGGGGGAGCTGTTTTTT.

The rearrangement uses TRBV10-1 and TRBJ2-3; 11 positions match TRBD2. The trim removed 3 bases at V and 4 bases at J, leaving 6 bases unmatched. The V gene's germline CDR1 is WNHNN and CDR2 SYGVQD (reference sequence). This CDR3 has 16 amino acids. CDR3 amino acids: CASSETSGSLADTQYF. DNA of the CDR3: TGCGCCAGCAGTGAAACTAGCGGGAGCTTAGCAGATACGCAGTATTTT.

The genes are TRBV30 and TRBJ2-7; tentative D call: TRBD2 (6 bases). V dropped 0 bases and J dropped 3 bases, with 6 bases sitting between them. CDR1 and CDR2 (germline): GTSNPN, SVGIG (reference sequence). CDR3 length equals 12 residues. The CDR3 sequence is CAWSVGLYEQYF. The CDR3 bases are TGTGCCTGGAGTGTGGGACTCTACGAGCAGTACTTC.

This rearrangement joins TRBV11-3 to TRBJ2-5; 10 nucleotides agree with TRBD2. Germline V gene sequence: CDR1 SGHNT, CDR2 YENEEA. The junction had 2 bases not matched to a gene; V was cut back by 4 bases and J by 3 bases. CDR3 length: 14 amino acids. CDR3 sequence reads: CASSSGLAEETQYF. For the CDR3, the DNA is TGTGCCAGCAGCTCTGGACTAGCGGAAGAGACCCAGTACTTC.

This clone was seen just once. This chain links TRBV7-2 with TRBJ2-3; 9 bases map to TRBD2. The trim removed 1 base at V and 2 bases at J, leaving 4 bases unmatched. Germline-derived CDR1 and CDR2 are SGHTA and FQGNSA. The CDR3 runs to 16 residues. CDR3 sequence reads: CASSLVLAGPTDTQYF. CDR3 in DNA: TGTGCCAGCAGCTTAGTGCTAGCGGGACCCACAGATACGCAGTATTTT. The variable domain in full, completed from reference TRBV7-2 and TRBJ2-3, reads GAGVSQSPSNKVTEKGKDVELRCDPISGHTALYWYRQSLGQGLEFLIYFQGNSAPDKSGLPSDRFSAERTGGSVSTLTIQRTQQEDSAVYLCASSLVLAGPTDTQYFGPGTRLTVL.

The V and J genes are TRBV4-2 and TRBJ2-5, with TRBD2 identical over 11 bases. Germline assignment: CDR1 LGHNA and CDR2 YNFKEQ. The CDR3 is 17 residues long. J gave up 5 bases and V 1 base, and 9 bases lay outside the gene matches. The DNA of the CDR3 is TGTGCCAGCAGCCAAGGTGCGCTAGCGGGGGGTCCTGAGACCCAGTACTTC. This encodes CASSQGALAGGPETQYF.

The chain combines TRBV11-2 with TRBJ1-6, with 10 nucleotides matching TRBD1. Germline loops: CDR1 SGHAT, CDR2 FQNNGV. J was trimmed by 7 bases and V by 4 bases; bases with no gene match: 1. CDR3 size: 14 residues. CDR3 coding DNA: TGTGCCAGCAGCTCGGACAGGGGGAATTCACCCCTCCACTTT. This encodes CASSSDRGNSPLHF.

This rearrangement joins TRBV13 to TRBJ2-3; no clear D. V shed 4 bases and J shed 2 bases, with 1 base lying between them. In germline, CDR1 is PRHDT, CDR2 FYEKMQ (reference sequence). CDR3 length: 11 residues. The CDR3 coding sequence is TGTGCCAGCAGCTACACAGATACGCAGTATTTT. Its translation: CASSYTDTQYF.

The gene calls are TRBV6-1 and TRBJ2-1; no firm D call. The CDR3 runs 14 residues. Germline assignment: CDR1 MNHNS and CDR2 SASEGT. Trimming took 6 bases from V and 0 from J, leaving 9 bases between them. CDR3 nucleotides: TGTGCCAGCAGGGGCGAGACCTCCTACAATGAGCAGTTCTTC. Protein product: CASRGETSYNEQFF.

A few counts support this clone. The chain joins TRBV7-9 to TRBJ2-7, with no clear D. Between the trimmed V and J ends, which lost 3 bases and 3 bases, there was a span of 9 bases. This CDR3 is 13 amino acids long. Germline V gene lookup returns CDR1 SEHNR and CDR2 FQNEAQ (reference sequence). The CDR3 nucleotides are TGTGCCAGCAGCTTCGGGCCCTTCTACGAGCAGTACTTC. This translates into CASSFGPFYEQYF.

This clone was observed many times. V is TRBV7-8 and J is TRBJ1-5; 9 bases agree with TRBD1. The V gene's germline CDR1 is SGHVS and CDR2 FQNEAQ. V gave up 6 bases and J gave up 3 bases; unmatched junction bases: 9. CDR3 size: 16 residues. In DNA form, the CDR3 reads TGTGCCAGCAGTAGAAGGACAGGGGTTAACAATCAGCCCCAGCATTTT. This sequence encodes CASSRRTGVNNQPQHF.

V usage is TRBV5-1 and J usage is TRBJ2-7; 9 nucleotides line up with TRBD1. There are 16 residues in the CDR3. In germline, CDR1 is SGHRS, CDR2 YFSETQ. V shed 4 bases and J 3 bases; nucleotides not matched to a gene: 11. CDR3 residues: CASSRSDPGQGYEQYF. The DNA of the CDR3 is TGCGCCAGCAGCCGGAGTGATCCGGGACAGGGCTACGAGCAGTACTTC. The full variable domain, rest sourced from reference TRBV5-1 and TRBJ2-7, is KAGVTQTPRYLIKTRGQQVTLSCSPISGHRSVSWYQQTPGQGLQFLFEYFSETQRNKGNFPGRFSGRQFSNSRSEMNVSTLELGDSALYLCASSRSDPGQGYEQYFGPGTRLTVT.

The sample holds a few counts of this clone. The V call is TRBV7-9, the J call TRBJ1-1; possible D gene TRBD1, 6 bases. Per the germline V gene, CDR1 is SEHNR and CDR2 is FQNEAQ (reference sequence). Trimming took off 5 bases at V and 6 bases at J, with 13 bases between the two ends. The CDR3 is 13 residues long. The CDR3 sequence: CASSRTVFPEAFF. The CDR3 DNA sequence: TGTGCCAGCAGCCGGACAGTCTTCCCTGAAGCTTTCTTT.

The chain recombines TRBV28 with TRBJ2-7; D may correspond to TRBD1 or TRBD2 (5 bases each). CDR3 length: 14 residues. Trimming stripped 7 bases from V and 4 bases from J, with 17 bases between. Germline V lookup: CDR1 MDHEN, CDR2 SYDVKM. The DNA of the CDR3 is TGTGCCAGCACCACTACGGGGCAGGGTTACGAGCAGTACTTC. Its translation is CASTTTGQGYEQYF.